These 27 T cell receptor beta chains came from one sample sequenced in a study of naive and memory T cell subsets (dated by TCRdb to 2015 to 2018). Findings and caveats that apply to the study as a whole: A few larger clonotypes were found in naive repertoires, especially CD8, and these larger clonotypes were possibly memory cells re-expressing CD45RA.

These TCRs are of unknown antigen specificity. The library was made by UMI-ligation and nested PCR. The data were produced on an Illumina MiSeq. The beta constant-region primer was an equimolar mix of two oligonucleotides covering both TRBC1 and TRBC2. Four rounds of PCR, combining the SP2 primer with nested alpha and beta constant-region primers, were used to amplify the ligated cDNA. The raw public data were reprocessed by TCRdb itself: fastp quality trimming at Q25, MiXCR clonotype calling, in-frame beta chains only. Identical CDR3 protein sequences are pooled into one entry, listed with their most common genes and DNA. The sample contains about 99,000 distinct CDR3 sequences, roughly 15% of them found a single time. 2.5% to 3% of the sample lies in the top ten. The specimen sequenced was naive CD8+ T cells from blood. The cell subset or site label of this sample denotes: naive T cells, CD45RA high CD27+. The receptors were sampled from a human donor in good health.

The CDR3 loop reads CASSHRVGDEQYF. The CDR3 coding sequence is TGTGCCAGCAGCCACAGGGTTGGGGACGAGCAGTACTTC. The chain links TRBV12-3 or TRBV12-4 to TRBJ2-7; possible D gene TRBD1, 6 bases. The CDR3 extends over 13 amino acids. V was shortened by 6 bases and J by 5 bases, with 14 bases between the two germline ends.

This clonotype showed up many times. The chain links TRBV2 to TRBJ2-7, with D unresolved. CDR1 is SNHLY and CDR2 is FYNNEI in the germline V gene. The ends were cut back, 1 base at V and 2 bases at J, with 9 bases in the middle. CDR3 length: 14 amino acids. CDR3 coding DNA: TGTGCCAGCAGTGAAGGAGTCCTGGCCTACGAGCAGTACTTC. Translated, it gives CASSEGVLAYEQYF.

This clonotype was observed a handful of times. The chain recombines TRBV29-1 with TRBJ2-1; a weak D match, TRBD2 (5 bases). This CDR3 spans 14 amino acids. V lost 2 bases and J lost 5, with 13 bases in between. CDR1 is SQVTM, CDR2 ANQGSEA, per germline. The CDR3 reads CSVEKIGKDNEQFF. CDR3 bases: TGCAGCGTTGAAAAGATCGGGAAGGACAATGAGCAGTTCTTC.

The rearrangement joins TRBV19 to TRBJ2-1; D gene uncertain. V lost 4 bases, J lost 0 bases, and 4 bases lay in between. The CDR3 has 13 residues. Germline-derived CDR1 and CDR2 are LNHDA and SQIVND (reference sequence). This CDR3 is CASSRVSYNEQFF. Here the CDR3 DNA reads TGTGCCAGTAGTAGGGTCTCCTACAATGAGCAGTTCTTC.

J is TRBJ2-1 and V is TRBV12-3 or TRBV12-4; 9 nucleotides match TRBD2. The V and J ends lost 2 bases and 10 bases, in that order; junction bases with no gene match: 9. The CDR3 runs to 15 residues. Written as DNA, the CDR3 is TGTGCCAGCAGTTTACTGCTAGCGGGAAGTGACGAGCAGTTCTTC. Amino acid sequence: CASSLLLAGSDEQFF.

This rearrangement joins TRBV13 to TRBJ2-5; 8 nucleotides match TRBD2. The V segment lost 5 bases and the J segment 6 bases; nucleotides outside the gene matches: 8. Germline assignment: CDR1 PRHDT and CDR2 FYEKMQ (reference sequence). The CDR3 has 14 residues. In DNA form, the CDR3 reads TGTGCCAGCAGCCGACGGGGGGGTCGGAAGACCCAGTACTTC. Its translation is CASSRRGGRKTQYF.

This clonotype appeared many times. The gene calls are TRBV29-1 and TRBJ2-7; D possibly corresponds to TRBD2 (6 bases). The CDR3 length is 12 residues. V was shortened by 4 bases and J by 2 bases, with 9 bases between the two germline ends. The germline V gene encodes CDR1 SQVTM and CDR2 ANQGSEA. DNA of the CDR3: TGCAGCGTTGGACTAGGGACCTACGAGCAGTACTTC. Its translation: CSVGLGTYEQYF.

This clonotype was seen only a few times. The V call is TRBV6-2 or TRBV6-3, the J call TRBJ1-5; D is perhaps TRBD1 (6 bases). V dropped 7 bases and J dropped 0 bases, with 19 bases sitting between them. The CDR3 runs to 17 residues. Germline CDR1 MNHEY, CDR2 SVGEGT. CDR3 protein: CASIGLPQGNSNQPQHF. The DNA for the CDR3 is TGTGCCAGCATCGGTCTCCCACAGGGTAATAGCAATCAGCCCCAGCATTTT.

This clonotype was seen a few times. The chain carries TRBV21-1 and TRBJ1-6; the table calls TRBD1, which could not be checked here. TRBV21-1 is designated a pseudogene. CDR3 length: 16 amino acids. CDR3 nucleotide sequence: TGTGCCAGCAGCAATAGACTTCACAGGGCACATCAGCCCCTCCACTTT. Its translation: CASSNRLHRAHQPLHF.

The V gene is TRBV7-9, the J gene TRBJ2-7; D uncertain. Germline CDR1 reads SEHNR; CDR2 reads FQNEAQ (reference sequence). The CDR3 has 12 residues. Trimming shortened V by 5 bases and J by 1 base, and 6 bases separated the two germline ends. The CDR3 region has the DNA TGTGCCAGCAGCACACTGTCCTACGAGCAGTACTTC. It codes for CASSTLSYEQYF.

The V gene is TRBV20-1, the J gene TRBJ2-7; D might be TRBD1 (6 bases). V was shortened by 6 bases and J by 1 base, with 16 bases between the two germline ends. The CDR3 is made up of 14 amino acids. Germline CDR1 and CDR2: DFQATT and SNEGSKA (reference sequence). CDR3 sequence: CSALPGHQSYEQYF. The CDR3 DNA sequence: TGCAGTGCGCTGCCGGGACACCAGTCCTACGAGCAGTACTTC.

The genes are TRBV7-9 and TRBJ2-6; D is perhaps TRBD1 (5 bases). Germline assignment: CDR1 SEHNR and CDR2 FQNEAQ (reference sequence). This CDR3 comprises 15 residues. V shed 5 bases and J shed 3 bases, with 11 bases lying between them. The CDR3 DNA is TGTGCCAGCAGCCCCGACAGCTTTGGGGCCAACGTCCTGACTTTC. This encodes CASSPDSFGANVLTF. Full variable domain (missing parts from reference TRBV7-9 and TRBJ2-6): DTGVSQNPRHKITKRGQNVTFRCDPISEHNRLYWYRQTLGQGPEFLTYFQNEAQLEKSRLLSDRFSAERPKGSFSTLEIQRTEQGDSAMYLCASSPDSFGANVLTFGAGSRLTVL.

This clonotype was observed at least ten times. The chain combines TRBV24-1 with TRBJ2-1, with TRBD2 matching over 14 bases. Germline assignment: CDR1 KGHDR and CDR2 SFDVKD. V was clipped by 4 bases and J by 8 bases; unmatched bases: 27. This CDR3 has 23 residues. CDR3 residues: CATSEPPLTSGRALQGKFDEQFF. In nucleotides, the CDR3 is TGTGCCACCAGTGAACCTCCCCTGACTAGCGGGAGGGCCTTACAAGGGAAGTTCGATGAGCAGTTCTTC.

At least ten counts were recorded for this clonotype. The rearrangement uses TRBV13 and TRBJ2-1; 8 bases are shared with TRBD1. Per the germline V gene, CDR1 is PRHDT and CDR2 is FYEKMQ (reference sequence). The CDR3 is 15 residues long. Trimming cost V 4 bases and J 4 bases; bases outside gene matches: 6. The CDR3 coding sequence is TGTGCCAGCAGCTCTAGACAGGGGTATTACAATGAGCAGTTCTTC. Encoded protein: CASSSRQGYYNEQFF.

Here the CDR3 reads CSARESGTAFNYGYTF. CDR3 nucleotides: TGCAGTGCTAGAGAATCCGGGACAGCCTTTAACTATGGCTACACCTTC. The rearrangement joins TRBV20-1 to TRBJ1-2; 7 bases are shared with TRBD1. From germline, CDR1 is DFQATT and CDR2 SNEGSKA (reference sequence). Unmatched junction bases numbered 8, after V lost 0 bases and J lost 1 base. The CDR3 totals 16 residues.

At least ten counts were recorded for this clonotype. The chain uses TRBV13 and TRBJ1-1, with D perhaps matching TRBD1 (6 bases). V lost 5 bases and J 6 bases, leaving 16 bases between the germline ends. The CDR3 runs 14 residues. The V gene's germline CDR1 is PRHDT and CDR2 FYEKMQ (reference sequence). CDR3 sequence (DNA): TGTGCCAGCAGCCCACAGGGATGGGGGGCTGAAGCTTTCTTT. Protein product: CASSPQGWGAEAFF.

This rearrangement joins TRBV6-2 or TRBV6-3 to TRBJ1-5; D is undetermined. Trimming removed 5 bases at V and 4 bases at J, with 6 bases between. Per the germline V gene, CDR1 is MNHEY and CDR2 is SVGEGT. The CDR3 is made up of 12 amino acids. CDR3 sequence (DNA): TGTGCCAGCAGTACCCCGAATCAGCCCCAGCATTTT. Protein: CASSTPNQPQHF.

This clonotype was counted between two and nine times. The genes are TRBV5-5 and TRBJ2-5; TRBD1 matches at 8 bases. The V segment lost 0 bases and the J segment 2 bases; nucleotides outside the gene matches: 3. This CDR3 is 15 amino acids long. Germline lookup yields CDR1 SGHKS and CDR2 YYEKEE (reference sequence). CDR3 nucleotide sequence: TGTGCCAGCAGCTTGGGGACAGGGCATCAAGAGACCCAGTACTTC. This encodes CASSLGTGHQETQYF.

This sequence joins TRBV3-1 and TRBJ2-3, with 11 bases lining up with TRBD2. Germline CDR1 LGHDT, CDR2 YNNKEL (reference sequence). The CDR3 sequence is 17 residues long. Trimming removed 1 base from V and 0 bases from J; junction bases left unmatched: 3. In DNA form, the CDR3 reads TGTGCCAGCAGCCAAGTGGGACTAGCGGAGAGCACAGATACGCAGTATTTT. Translating gives CASSQVGLAESTDTQYF.

This chain uses TRBV19 with TRBJ2-5; D is undetermined. Trimming stripped 6 bases from V and 3 bases from J, with 11 bases between. The CDR3 has 13 residues. Germline-derived CDR1 and CDR2 are LNHDA and SQIVND (reference sequence). CDR3 in amino acids: CASSDTPKETQYF. CDR3 sequence (DNA): TGTGCCAGTAGCGACACACCAAAAGAGACCCAGTACTTC.

This clonotype was seen a handful of times. The V and J genes are TRBV28 and TRBJ1-5; D gene unclear. Trimming removed 5 bases from V and 7 bases from J, with 15 bases in between. CDR3 size: 14 residues. Germline V gene lookup returns CDR1 MDHEN and CDR2 SYDVKM. The CDR3 here is CASSGRANSQPQHF. CDR3 in DNA: TGTGCCAGCAGTGGTAGAGCAAATTCGCAGCCCCAGCATTTT. Full variable domain (remainder filled in from reference TRBV28 and TRBJ1-5): DVKVTQSSRYLVKRTGEKVFLECVQDMDHENMFWYRQDPGLGLRLIYFSYDVKMKEKGDIPEGYSVSREKKERFSLILESASTNQTSMYLCASSGRANSQPQHFGDGTRLSIL.

The V and J genes are TRBV12-3 or TRBV12-4 and TRBJ2-2; D not certain. V dropped 5 bases and J dropped 5 bases, with 9 bases sitting between them. The CDR3 runs to 13 residues. The CDR3 DNA sequence: TGTGCCAGCAGTCCAACTCGTACCGGGGAGCTGTTTTTT. The encoded protein is CASSPTRTGELFF.

The chain combines TRBV19 with TRBJ2-1; 8 positions agree with TRBD1. This CDR3 comprises 11 residues. The J segment lost 8 bases and the V segment lost 6 bases, leaving 0 bases of the junction unmatched. Germline V gene lookup returns CDR1 LNHDA and CDR2 SQIVND (reference sequence). The CDR3 loop is CASRTGDEQFF. Here the CDR3 DNA reads TGTGCCAGTAGGACAGGGGATGAGCAGTTCTTC.

The table lists this clonotype with many counts. The chain joins TRBV12-3 or TRBV12-4 to TRBJ1-3; no clear D. Trimming pared 6 bases from V and 3 bases from J, leaving 15 bases between. There are 15 residues in the CDR3. Here the CDR3 DNA reads TGTGCCAGCAGCCACGCGGAGGTGGATGGAAACACCATATATTTT. As protein: CASSHAEVDGNTIYF.

The V and J genes are TRBV7-9 and TRBJ2-3; D assignment may be TRBD1 or TRBD2 (5 bases each). CDR3 length equals 20 residues. The germline V gene encodes CDR1 SEHNR and CDR2 FQNEAQ (reference sequence). V was shortened by 1 base and J by 4 bases, with 27 bases between the two germline ends. The CDR3 DNA sequence: TGTGCCAGCAGCTTAGGAGTGTCCGGGGCTAGCCACCTCGCCCCAGATACGCAGTATTTT. Protein: CASSLGVSGASHLAPDTQYF.

The chain couples TRBV15 to TRBJ2-1, with D hard to call. CDR3 length: 15 residues. Trimming removed 1 base from V and 8 bases from J, with 15 bases in between. Germline V CDR1 and CDR2: LNHNV, YYDKDF (reference sequence). CDR3 region: CATSRGLERYHEQFF. The CDR3 DNA reads as TGTGCCACCAGCAGAGGCCTCGAGAGATACCATGAGCAGTTCTTC.

There are a few counts of this clonotype. V gene TRBV28 combines with J gene TRBJ1-6; the match to TRBD1 covers 10 bases. The germline V gene has CDR1 MDHEN and CDR2 SYDVKM. This CDR3 region has 15 residues. Trimming cost V 11 bases and J 7 bases; bases outside gene matches: 11. The CDR3 bases are TGTGCCGGAATCTCCGGGACAGGGGTGAATTCACCCCTCCACTTT. Protein: CAGISGTGVNSPLHF. The full variable domain, with the rest looked up from reference TRBV28 and TRBJ1-6, is DVKVTQSSRYLVKRTGEKVFLECVQDMDHENMFWYRQDPGLGLRLIYFSYDVKMKEKGDIPEGYSVSREKKERFSLILESASTNQTSMYLCAGISGTGVNSPLHFGNGTRLTVT.